These T cell receptor beta chains were read from a single sample in a study of patients and donors after allogeneic stem cell transplantation. TCRdb fed the RT-PCR reads into MiXCR, producing one record per CDR3 protein. The sample includes approximately 430,000 distinct CDR3 sequences, around 15% of them seen just once. Material for sequencing was blood, either unsorted or a sorted T cell fraction (not recorded which). All receptors derive from a human donor who was either an allogeneic HSCT recipient or a stem cell or donor lymphocyte infusion donor (not recorded which). It is not recorded whose cells these are; they may come from a transplant donor. The CDR3 runs from the conserved cysteine through the conserved F or W. Where a row states a size, it is once, few, many or the class of an expanded clone; other rows omit it.

v_call clone_size cdr3_aa
TRBV2 NA CASSGSGLLDHSNQPQHF
TRBV7-9 NA CASSLGAGFQYF
TRBV27 NA CASSLNRGHTEAFF
TRBV19 NA CASSIDRVDEAFF
TRBV4-2 NA CASSQDNGTSGTITGETQYF
TRBV20-1 NA CSAPRGRTEAFF
TRBV5-1 NA CASSPGDSSYNEQFF
TRBV12-3/TRBV12-4 many CASTYKRTGELFF
TRBV6-5 many CASSYSISAGETQYF
TRBV18 NA CASSPRQGENEQYF
TRBV4-3 few CASSRAGTGGFNEQFF
TRBV20-1 few CSARSSRGSFSEAFF
TRBV20-1 few CSAPSQDQPQHF
TRBV2 NA CASRRGQAETQYF
TRBV27 few CASSPTAGVTRGYTIYF
TRBV4-3 few CASSQEGRVGNTIYF
TRBV28 few CASKSDVAYEQYF
TRBV6-2/TRBV6-3 few CASSTGGAHDTQYF
TRBV30 NA CAWSVRSGMTGANVLTF
TRBV5-1 many CASSAPLYNEQFF
TRBV14 few CASSQTRDRPSTDTQYF
TRBV27 few CASSFDGANVLTF
TRBV27 few CASSFGTATYTGELFF
TRBV16 few CASSQLDRSNEKLFF
TRBV5-5 few CASSTDRILNSPLHF
TRBV6-1 NA CASRSPTGKGDTEAFF
TRBV20-1 few CSARKPGGTPYEQYF
TRBV5-1 NA CASRFSGGSNEQFF
TRBV6-2/TRBV6-3 NA CASSFRTGVAINSDQPQHF
TRBV5-6 few CASSFLQGLAEAFF
TRBV29-1 many CSVEGGTGGWEYF
TRBV4-3 few CASSQEPGQPMNTEAFF
TRBV6-1 NA CASSEAGGASQPQHF
TRBV6-5 few CASSLPPGISNQPQHF
TRBV27 many CASSLSLGYPYEQYF